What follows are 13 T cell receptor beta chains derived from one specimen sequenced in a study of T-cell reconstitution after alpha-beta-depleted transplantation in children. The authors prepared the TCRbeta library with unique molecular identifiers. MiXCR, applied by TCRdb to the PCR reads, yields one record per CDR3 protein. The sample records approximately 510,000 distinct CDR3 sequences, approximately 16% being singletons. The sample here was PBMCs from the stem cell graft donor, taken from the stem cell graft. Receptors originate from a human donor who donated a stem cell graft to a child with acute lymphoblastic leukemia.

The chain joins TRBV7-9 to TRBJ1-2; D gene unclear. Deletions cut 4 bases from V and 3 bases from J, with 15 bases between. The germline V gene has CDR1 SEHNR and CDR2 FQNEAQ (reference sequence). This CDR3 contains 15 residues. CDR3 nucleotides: TGTGCCAGCAGCTCCACCCATAGCGAAGACTATGGCTACACCTTC. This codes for CASSSTHSEDYGYTF. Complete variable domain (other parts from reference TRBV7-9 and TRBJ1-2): DTGVSQNPRHKITKRGQNVTFRCDPISEHNRLYWYRQTLGQGPEFLTYFQNEAQLEKSRLLSDRFSAERPKGSFSTLEIQRTEQGDSAMYLCASSSTHSEDYGYTFGSGTRLTVV.

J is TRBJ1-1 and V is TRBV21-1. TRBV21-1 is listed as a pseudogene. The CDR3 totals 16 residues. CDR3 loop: CASSKVRCLNNTEAFF. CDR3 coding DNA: TGTGCCAGCAGCAAAGTTAGGTGTCTTAACAACACTGAAGCTTTCTTT.

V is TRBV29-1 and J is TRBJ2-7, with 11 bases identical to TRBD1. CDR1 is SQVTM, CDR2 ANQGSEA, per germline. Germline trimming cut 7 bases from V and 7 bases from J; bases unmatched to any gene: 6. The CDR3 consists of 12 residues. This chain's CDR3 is CSAGQGAREQYF. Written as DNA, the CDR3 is TGCAGCGCCGGACAGGGGGCGCGGGAGCAGTACTTC.

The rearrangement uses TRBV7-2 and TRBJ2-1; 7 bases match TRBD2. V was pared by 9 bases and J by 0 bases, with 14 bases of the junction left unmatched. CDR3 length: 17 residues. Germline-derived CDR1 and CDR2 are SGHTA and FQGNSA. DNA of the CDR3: TGTGCCAGTCCTCCGTTTGCGGGAGCGAGCTCCTACAATGAGCAGTTCTTC. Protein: CASPPFAGASSYNEQFF. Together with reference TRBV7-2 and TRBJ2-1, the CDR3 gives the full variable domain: GAGVSQSPSNKVTEKGKDVELRCDPISGHTALYWYRQSLGQGLEFLIYFQGNSAPDKSGLPSDRFSAERTGGSVSTLTIQRTQQEDSAVYLCASPPFAGASSYNEQFFGPGTRLTVL.

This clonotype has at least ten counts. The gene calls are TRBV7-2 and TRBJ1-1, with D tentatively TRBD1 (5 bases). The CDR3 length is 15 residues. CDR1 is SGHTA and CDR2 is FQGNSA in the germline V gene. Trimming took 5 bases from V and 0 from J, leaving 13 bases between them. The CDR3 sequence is CASSTRDGMNTEAFF. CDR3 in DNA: TGTGCCAGCAGCACACGGGACGGGATGAACACTGAAGCTTTCTTT.

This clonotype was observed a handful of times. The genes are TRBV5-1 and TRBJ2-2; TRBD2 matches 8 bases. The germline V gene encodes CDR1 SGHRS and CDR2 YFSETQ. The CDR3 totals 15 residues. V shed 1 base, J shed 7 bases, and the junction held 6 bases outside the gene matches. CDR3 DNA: TGCGCCAGCAGCTTGCCGGGAGGGCATGGCGGGGAGCTGTTTTTT. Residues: CASSLPGGHGGELFF.

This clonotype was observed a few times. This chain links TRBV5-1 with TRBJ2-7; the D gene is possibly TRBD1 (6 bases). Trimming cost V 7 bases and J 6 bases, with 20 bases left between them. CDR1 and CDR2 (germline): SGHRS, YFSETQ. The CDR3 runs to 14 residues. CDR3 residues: CASSSQGQLSEQYF. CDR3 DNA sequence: TGCGCCAGCTCCTCACAAGGACAGCTCAGCGAGCAGTACTTC. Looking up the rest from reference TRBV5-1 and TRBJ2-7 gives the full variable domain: KAGVTQTPRYLIKTRGQQVTLSCSPISGHRSVSWYQQTPGQGLQFLFEYFSETQRNKGNFPGRFSGRQFSNSRSEMNVSTLELGDSALYLCASSSQGQLSEQYFGPGTRLTVT.

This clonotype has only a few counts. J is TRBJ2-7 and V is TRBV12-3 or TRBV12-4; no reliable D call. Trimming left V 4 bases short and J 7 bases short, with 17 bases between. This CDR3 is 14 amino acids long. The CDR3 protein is CASSSDHFPQEQYF. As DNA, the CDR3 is TGTGCCAGCAGTTCAGACCATTTCCCCCAGGAGCAGTACTTC.

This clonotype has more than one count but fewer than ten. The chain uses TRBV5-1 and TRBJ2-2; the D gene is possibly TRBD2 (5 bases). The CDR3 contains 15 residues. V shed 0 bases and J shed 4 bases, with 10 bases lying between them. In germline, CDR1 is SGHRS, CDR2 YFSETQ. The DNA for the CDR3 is TGCGCCAGCAGCTTGGACTGGGCGGGCACCGGGGAGCTGTTTTTT. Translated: CASSLDWAGTGELFF.

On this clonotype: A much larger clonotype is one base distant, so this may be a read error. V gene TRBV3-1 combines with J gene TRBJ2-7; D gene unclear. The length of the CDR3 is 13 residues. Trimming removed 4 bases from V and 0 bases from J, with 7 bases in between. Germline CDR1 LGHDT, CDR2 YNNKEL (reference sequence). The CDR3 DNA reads TGTGCCAGCAGCCGACTTCACTCCTACGAGCAGTACTTC. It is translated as CASSRLHSYEQYF.

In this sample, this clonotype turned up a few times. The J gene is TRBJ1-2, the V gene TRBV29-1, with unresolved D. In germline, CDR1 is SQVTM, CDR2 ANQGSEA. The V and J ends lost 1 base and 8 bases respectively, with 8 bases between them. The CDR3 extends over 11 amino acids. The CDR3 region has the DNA TGCAGCGTTGAAGCCCGGGGAGGCTACACCTTC. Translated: CSVEARGGYTF.

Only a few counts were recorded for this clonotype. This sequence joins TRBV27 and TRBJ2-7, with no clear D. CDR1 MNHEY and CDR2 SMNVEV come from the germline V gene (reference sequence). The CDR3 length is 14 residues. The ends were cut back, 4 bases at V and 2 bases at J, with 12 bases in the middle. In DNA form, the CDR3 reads TGTGCCAGCAGTTCCCTCCCTACACCCTACGAGCAGTACTTC. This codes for CASSSLPTPYEQYF.

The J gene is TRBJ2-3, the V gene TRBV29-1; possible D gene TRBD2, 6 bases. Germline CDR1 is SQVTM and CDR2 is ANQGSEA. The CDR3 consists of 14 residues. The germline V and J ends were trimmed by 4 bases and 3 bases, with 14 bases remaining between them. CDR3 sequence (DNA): TGCAGCGTTGGATCTAGCGCGGAGACAGATACGCAGTATTTT. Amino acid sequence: CSVGSSAETDTQYF.